This T cell receptor (beta chain) was identified in a study of cytomegalovirus exposure and HLA in healthy donors. Amplification used 60 Vbeta primers and 13 Jbeta primers. Profiled with immunoSEQ multiplex PCR; TCRdb holds only in-frame clones, not every one. This table holds about 140,000 clones, 73% found once. Healthy bone marrow donors made up the donors. This CDR3 contains 14 residues. Per the germline V gene, CDR1 is SGHRS and CDR2 is YFSETQ. The V end was cut by 0 bases, the J end by 6 bases, with 9 bases between. Study-wide results and limits: Sequencing likely generated an artifact that appeared as a cluster of highly shared sequence variants. The investigators catalogued 150 to 200 TCR beta chains as cytomegalovirus-associated.

Turning to this clone: The antigen is not known.

Sequencing used PBMCs. The chain couples TRBV5-1 to TRBJ1-4; D not resolved. This clonotype originated in a middle-aged woman in good health and CMV-seronegative. CDR3 nucleotide sequence: TGCGCCAGCAGCTTGGACTCGTTCGATGAAAAACTGTTTTTT. This encodes CASSLDSFDEKLFF.